Below are 22 T cell receptor beta chains sequenced from a single sample in a study of cytomegalovirus exposure and HLA in healthy donors. PCR used 60 Vbeta primers and 13 Jbeta primers. Only in-frame clones appear in the TCRdb table, and some are missing; sequencing was by immunoSEQ multiplex PCR. This specimen shows about 190,000 clones; the ten leading clones hold almost 6.5%. Source material: PBMCs. The receptors stem from a man aged 25-45 years in good health and CMV-seronegative.

The chain carries TRBV19 and TRBJ1-3; D is possibly TRBD1 (5 bases). The V gene lost 3 bases and the J gene lost 1 base, with 16 bases spanning the gap. CDR3 length: 17 amino acids. Germline V gives CDR1 LNHDA, CDR2 SQIVND (reference sequence). The CDR3, as DNA: TGTGCCAGTAGTATTCTGCAGGGTCGAGATTCTGGAAACACCATATATTTT. It yields the protein CASSILQGRDSGNTIYF.

The gene calls are TRBV30 and TRBJ1-2; 8 bases line up with TRBD1. This CDR3 comprises 12 residues. V dropped 3 bases and J dropped 8; count of bases not matched to a gene: 5. Germline CDR1 reads GTSNPN; CDR2 reads SVGIG (reference sequence). This CDR3 is CAWSMTGEGYTF. The CDR3 DNA follows: TGTGCCTGGAGCATGACAGGGGAAGGCTACACCTTC.

The chain links TRBV7-7 to TRBJ2-3; TRBD2 matches 7 bases. CDR3 length equals 15 residues. The germline gives CDR1 SSHAT, CDR2 FNYEAQ (reference sequence). The ends lost 5 bases at V and 1 base at J; junction bases unmatched: 6. The CDR3 loop is CASSLKRGRTDTQYF. The CDR3 DNA sequence: TGTGCCAGCAGCCTAAAGCGGGGCCGCACAGATACGCAGTATTTT.

Points on this clone: Other DNA sequences in this sample translate to the same CDR3. The chain links TRBV5-4 to TRBJ1-5, with 7 positions matching TRBD1. Looked up from germline, CDR1 is SGHNT and CDR2 is YYREEE (reference sequence). V dropped 0 bases and J dropped 7; count of bases not matched to a gene: 4. This CDR3 is 14 amino acids long. CDR3 bases: TGTGCCAGCAGCTTGGCAGGGGGTTCCCAGCCCCAGCATTTT. Translation gives CASSLAGGSQPQHF.

This sequence joins TRBV19 and TRBJ2-1; 8 bases line up with TRBD2. The CDR3 is 16 residues long. V lost 3 bases, J lost 0 bases, and 4 bases stayed unmatched. Per the germline V gene, CDR1 is LNHDA and CDR2 is SQIVND (reference sequence). In nucleotides, the CDR3 is TGTGCCAGTAGTATCCTAGCGGGCCGCTCCTACAATGAGCAGTTCTTC. This translates into CASSILAGRSYNEQFF.

The chain employs TRBV19 and TRBJ2-7; the match to TRBD2 covers 7 bases. Germline CDR1 reads LNHDA; CDR2 reads SQIVND (reference sequence). V lost 4 bases to trimming and J lost 2 bases; unmatched junction nucleotides: 5. CDR3 length: 14 residues. This CDR3 reads CASSRREPPYEQYF. CDR3 bases: TGTGCCAGTAGTAGGCGGGAGCCCCCCTACGAGCAGTACTTC.

The J gene is TRBJ1-2, the V gene TRBV7-2; 7 bases align to TRBD1. The V gene's germline CDR1 is SGHTA and CDR2 FQGNSA. This CDR3 region has 15 residues. With 0 bases clipped from V and 4 bases from J, the junction kept 5 bases outside the gene matches. CDR3 protein: CASSLAGAGGYGYTF. The CDR3 DNA sequence: TGTGCCAGCAGCTTAGCAGGGGCAGGGGGCTATGGCTACACCTTC.

This chain uses TRBV6-1 with TRBJ1-1; 7 positions agree with TRBD1. CDR1 is MNHNS and CDR2 is SASEGT in the germline V gene. The CDR3 is 13 residues long. V dropped 7 bases and J dropped 3; count of bases not matched to a gene: 5. Here the CDR3 DNA reads TGTGCCAGCACTCACAGGGGCTACACTGAAGCTTTCTTT. Translated, it gives CASTHRGYTEAFF.

The CDR3 region is CASSLGLSGYNEQFF. The CDR3 DNA reads as TGTGCCAGCAGCCTCGGACTATCCGGCTACAATGAGCAGTTCTTC. The chain employs TRBV7-3 and TRBJ2-1, with D perhaps matching TRBD2 (6 bases). CDR1 SGHTA and CDR2 FQGTGA come from the germline V gene. The CDR3 covers 15 residues. Trimming removed 5 bases at V and 3 bases at J, with 14 bases between.

This chain links TRBV2 with TRBJ2-5; perhaps TRBD1 as D (6 bases). V was clipped by 6 bases and J by 2 bases, with 16 bases between them. Per germline, CDR1 SNHLY and CDR2 FYNNEI. CDR3 length equals 15 residues. The CDR3 coding sequence is TGTGCCAGCAGGGAACAGGGCACGTGGCAAGAGACCCAGTACTTC. Protein: CASREQGTWQETQYF.

The chain links TRBV7-2 to TRBJ2-7, with a weak D call TRBD2 (6 bases). The CDR3 is made up of 14 amino acids. Trimming shortened V by 3 bases and J by 3 bases, and 12 bases separated the two germline ends. The germline V gene has CDR1 SGHTA and CDR2 FQGNSA. CDR3: CASSLGGSYYEQYF. In DNA form, the CDR3 reads TGTGCCAGCAGCTTGGGGGGATCTTACTACGAGCAGTACTTC. The entire variable domain, with the rest obtained from reference TRBV7-2 and TRBJ2-7, is as follows: GAGVSQSPSNKVTEKGKDVELRCDPISGHTALYWYRQSLGQGLEFLIYFQGNSAPDKSGLPSDRFSAERTGGSVSTLTIQRTQQEDSAVYLCASSLGGSYYEQYFGPGTRLTVT.

CDR3: CASPLTGIGYTF. The CDR3 DNA is TGTGCCTCCCCTCTTACAGGGATCGGCTACACCTTC. The rearrangement joins TRBV30 to TRBJ1-2; TRBD1 is a possible D gene (6 bases). This CDR3 is 12 amino acids long. Trimming removed 7 bases at V and 8 bases at J, with 17 bases between. Germline-derived CDR1 and CDR2 are GTSNPN and SVGIG (reference sequence).

The chain carries TRBV27 and TRBJ2-7; TRBD2 matches at 9 bases. The V gene end was trimmed by 3 bases and the J gene end by 4 bases; junction bases not matched to a gene: 13. The CDR3 consists of 17 residues. Germline loops: CDR1 MNHEY, CDR2 SMNVEV (reference sequence). This CDR3 is CASSFITSGPRDYEQYF. CDR3 nucleotides: TGTGCCAGCAGTTTTATAACTAGCGGGCCCCGGGATTACGAGCAGTACTTC.

The rearrangement uses TRBV5-1 and TRBJ2-6, with a possible D match to TRBD1 (7 bases). There are 19 residues in the CDR3. Trimming cost V 2 bases and J 2 bases, with 20 bases left between them. Germline assignment: CDR1 SGHRS and CDR2 YFSETQ. The CDR3 region is CASSFPRGTVSPGANVLTF. CDR3 coding DNA: TGCGCCAGCAGCTTCCCCAGGGGGACTGTCTCCCCTGGGGCCAACGTCCTGACTTTC.

The V call is TRBV30, the J call TRBJ2-6; no clear D. This CDR3 is 14 amino acids long. V shed 0 bases and J shed 0 bases, with 3 bases lying between them. Germline loops: CDR1 GTSNPN, CDR2 SVGIG (reference sequence). The CDR3 coding sequence is TGTGCCTGGAGTGTCCACTCTGGGGCCAACGTCCTGACTTTC. Translation: CAWSVHSGANVLTF.

This rearrangement joins TRBV30 to TRBJ1-3; no definite D call. Germline V gives CDR1 GTSNPN, CDR2 SVGIG (reference sequence). The V and J ends lost 2 bases and 0 bases respectively, with 8 bases between them. This CDR3 has 14 amino acids. In DNA, the CDR3 is TGTGCCTGGAGTCTACTAAACTCTGGAAACACCATATATTTT. Translating it yields CAWSLLNSGNTIYF.

The gene calls are TRBV7-8 and TRBJ1-3; tentative D call: TRBD1 (5 bases). The CDR3 is made up of 15 amino acids. The V end was cut by 2 bases, the J end by 1 base, with 9 bases between. Germline CDR1 SGHVS, CDR2 FQNEAQ. The CDR3 coding sequence is TGTGCCAGCAGCTTACAGGGTATTTCTGGAAACACCATATATTTT. This codes for CASSLQGISGNTIYF.

V and J are TRBV10-3 and TRBJ2-3; D is unclear. This CDR3 has 13 amino acids. Trimming stripped 3 bases from V and 6 bases from J, with 10 bases between. Germline V gene sequence: CDR1 ENHRY, CDR2 SYGVKD. The CDR3 is CAISDPRADTQYF. The CDR3 DNA reads as TGTGCCATCAGTGACCCTCGAGCGGATACGCAGTATTTT.

The rearrangement joins TRBV7-2 to TRBJ1-1; D not resolved. Trimming removed 3 bases at V and 7 bases at J, with 24 bases between. Germline lookup yields CDR1 SGHTA and CDR2 FQGNSA. This CDR3 region has 17 residues. CDR3 protein: CASSLAGHTSRTFEAFF. CDR3 DNA: TGTGCCAGCAGCTTGGCGGGCCACACGTCCCGTACCTTTGAAGCTTTCTTT.

The chain employs TRBV5-8 and TRBJ2-7, with unresolved D. The V gene's germline CDR1 is SGHTS and CDR2 YDEGEE. The CDR3 is 12 residues long. V lost 4 bases and J 4 bases, leaving 9 bases between the germline ends. Here the CDR3 reads CASSARSYEQYF. CDR3 DNA: TGTGCCAGCAGCGCCAGATCTTACGAGCAGTACTTC.

This chain uses TRBV25-1 with TRBJ2-1, with D tentatively TRBD1 (5 bases). The V gene lost 4 bases and the J gene lost 6 bases, with 13 bases spanning the gap. The CDR3 covers 14 residues. The germline CDR1 and CDR2 sequences are MGHDK and SYGVNS. The CDR3 spells CASSAAGLINEQFF. The CDR3 region has the DNA TGTGCCAGCAGTGCGGCAGGGCTTATCAATGAGCAGTTCTTC.

V usage is TRBV5-1 and J usage is TRBJ2-1; 13 nucleotides agree with TRBD2. J gave up 8 bases and V 4 bases, and 6 bases lay outside the gene matches. This CDR3 contains 15 residues. Germline lookup yields CDR1 SGHRS and CDR2 YFSETQ. The CDR3 loop is CASSLTSGRVDEQFF. The DNA for the CDR3 is TGCGCCAGCAGCCTTACTAGCGGGAGGGTCGATGAGCAGTTCTTC.